The next 3 T cell receptor beta chains were all read from a single sample in a study of OX40 agonist ivuxolimab in advanced cancers. Profiled with immunoSEQ multiplex PCR; TCRdb holds only in-frame clones, not every one. There are 60,000 to 75,000 clones in the sample; around 83% occur only once, and almost 1.5% lies in the top ten. The sample consisted of CD4+ or CD8+ T cells sorted from blood, taken in a trial of the OX40 agonist ivuxolimab. These receptors all come from an adult with an advanced solid tumor such as melanoma, head and neck, liver or kidney cancer.

The genes are TRBV29-1 and TRBJ1-2; 7 bases fit TRBD1. The CDR3 is 11 amino acids. The germline CDR1 and CDR2 sequences are SQVTM and ANQGSEA. The V gene end was trimmed by 7 bases and the J gene end by 10 bases; junction bases not matched to a gene: 9. CDR3 nucleotide sequence: TGCAGCGGGGGACAGTCGCCTTTCTACACCTTC. This gives the protein CSGGQSPFYTF.

The rearrangement uses TRBV15 and TRBJ2-5, with a possible D match to TRBD2 (6 bases). V dropped 1 base and J dropped 1 base, with 7 bases sitting between them. The CDR3 runs 14 residues. Germline CDR1 is LNHNV and CDR2 is YYDKDF (reference sequence). CDR3 sequence (DNA): TGTGCCACCAGCAGAGGGGGAGGCCAAGAGACCCAGTACTTC. It encodes CATSRGGGQETQYF.

The chain employs TRBV19 and TRBJ2-3, with D possibly called TRBD1 or TRBD2 (6 bases each). The CDR3 sequence is 15 residues long. Germline CDR1 and CDR2: LNHDA and SQIVND (reference sequence). V was shortened by 6 bases and J by 2 bases, with 15 bases between the two germline ends. CDR3 DNA: TGTGCCAGTAGCTGGAGGGACACCAACACAGATACGCAGTATTTT. It encodes CASSWRDTNTDTQYF. Combining the CDR3 with reference TRBV19 and TRBJ2-3 gives the whole variable domain DGGITQSPKYLFRKEGQNVTLSCEQNLNHDAMYWYRQDPGQGLRLIYYSQIVNDFQKGDIAEGYSVSREKKESFPLTVTSAQKNPTAFYLCASSWRDTNTDTQYFGPGTRLTVL.